The next 16 T cell receptor beta chains were all read from a single sample in a study of blood T cell repertoires in COVID-19. The method was immunoSEQ multiplex PCR; TCRdb's version includes in-frame clones alone and lacks a portion of them. The sample consists of about 240,000 clones, roughly 82% of them appearing once. The specimen was peripheral blood. Every receptor here comes from a man aged 80 or over with acute or convalescent COVID-19.

The CDR3 bases are TGTGCCAGCAGCAAAAAAATTCGCGGAACCGGACCGGGACAGGGTCACGAGCAGTACTTC. Translation: CASSKKIRGTGPGQGHEQYF. The chain links TRBV21-1 to TRBJ2-7; TRBD1 is the table's D call and was not checked against the DNA. TRBV21-1 is described as a pseudogene. The length of the CDR3 is 20 residues.

The chain links TRBV10-3 to TRBJ2-7; D possibly corresponds to TRBD1 (5 bases). Between the trimmed V and J ends, which lost 8 bases and 0 bases, there was a span of 11 bases. Per the germline V gene, CDR1 is ENHRY and CDR2 is SYGVKD. The CDR3 sequence is 13 residues long. CDR3 nucleotide sequence: TGTGCCATCGGGGCTGAGAGCTCCTACGAGCAGTACTTC. Encoded protein: CAIGAESSYEQYF.

V and J are TRBV11-2 and TRBJ1-2, with D tentatively TRBD1 (5 bases). Germline V CDR1 and CDR2: SGHAT, FQNNGV. The CDR3 sequence is 13 residues long. V was shortened by 7 bases and J by 6 bases, with 15 bases between the two germline ends. The CDR3 coding sequence is TGTGCCAGCAACGGGGGGGAGTATCATGGCTACACCTTC. Translating it yields CASNGGEYHGYTF. Supplemented by reference TRBV11-2 and TRBJ1-2, the full variable domain reads EAGVAQSPRYKIIEKRQSVAFWCNPISGHATLYWYQQILGQGPKLLIQFQNNGVVDDSQLPKDRFSAERLKGVDSTLKIQPAKLEDSAVYLCASNGGEYHGYTFGSGTRLTVV.

The chain uses TRBV27 and TRBJ1-3, with 9 bases lining up with TRBD1. The CDR3 totals 17 residues. Germline V CDR1 and CDR2: MNHEY, SMNVEV (reference sequence). Trimming at V came to 5 bases and at J to 0 bases, leaving 8 bases not matched to a gene. The CDR3 region has the DNA TGTGCCAGCAGTGGCCCAGGACAGGGGAGCTCTGGAAACACCATATATTTT. It yields the protein CASSGPGQGSSGNTIYF.

This clone occurred a few times. The J gene is TRBJ1-5, the V gene TRBV18; D not certain. The V gene lost 0 bases and the J gene lost 7 bases, with 16 bases spanning the gap. Germline V gene data show CDR1 as KGHSH and CDR2 as LQKENI. This CDR3 has 16 residues. The CDR3 here is CASSPPGQPGIQPQHF. CDR3 DNA: TGTGCCAGCTCACCACCAGGTCAGCCGGGGATCCAGCCCCAGCATTTT.

This chain uses TRBV2 with TRBJ2-7, with D perhaps matching TRBD1 (5 bases). Trimming pared 4 bases from V and 6 bases from J, leaving 10 bases between. Germline values: CDR1 SNHLY, CDR2 FYNNEI. The CDR3 is 12 residues long. The CDR3: CASSVQVGEQYF. The DNA of the CDR3 is TGTGCCAGCAGTGTACAGGTAGGCGAGCAGTACTTC.

The V call is TRBV23-1, the J call TRBJ1-3; D is uncertain. TRBV23-1 is labeled an ORF, and its function is uncertain. The V and J ends lost 2 bases and 9 bases respectively, with 29 bases between them. This CDR3 region has 19 residues. CDR3 nucleotides: TGCGCCAGCAGTCAAGGACCCAACCGTTGGCAGCCTCCAGGAGGCACCATATATTTT. Amino acid sequence: CASSQGPNRWQPPGGTIYF.

This clone appeared a single time. The chain combines TRBV28 with TRBJ2-7; tentative D call: TRBD2 (7 bases). Germline CDR1 reads MDHEN; CDR2 reads SYDVKM. Trimming shortened V by 1 base and J by 2 bases, and 12 bases separated the two germline ends. The CDR3 has 15 residues. Written as DNA, the CDR3 is TGTGCCAGCAGTTTATTGGGCGGGGGCACCTACGAGCAGTACTTC. Translating gives CASSLLGGGTYEQYF.

V gene TRBV3-1 (or the pseudogene TRBV3-2) combines with J gene TRBJ1-4; TRBD1 agrees at 7 bases. Germline V gives CDR1 LGHDT, CDR2 YNNKEL (reference sequence). The ends lost 5 bases at V and 10 bases at J; junction bases unmatched: 10. The CDR3 covers 14 residues. The CDR3 sequence is CASSETGRTRKLFF. CDR3 DNA sequence: TGTGCCAGCAGCGAGACAGGGAGAACCCGAAAACTGTTTTTT.

The J gene is TRBJ1-4, the V gene TRBV4-2; TRBD1 agrees at 7 bases. Germline trimming cut 3 bases from V and 4 bases from J; bases unmatched to any gene: 5. Per germline, CDR1 LGHNA and CDR2 YNFKEQ. CDR3 length equals 15 residues. CDR3 protein: CASSQEGQINEKLFF. CDR3 coding DNA: TGTGCCAGCAGCCAGGAGGGACAGATTAATGAAAAACTGTTTTTT.

CDR3 amino acids: CASSQGENEQFF. In DNA, the CDR3 is TGTGCCAGCAGCCAGGGGGAGAATGAGCAGTTCTTC. This sequence joins TRBV6-5 and TRBJ2-1, with TRBD1 identical over 7 bases. CDR3 length: 12 residues. Germline V gene sequence: CDR1 MNHEY, CDR2 SVGAGI. V shed 6 bases, J shed 7 bases, and the junction held 3 bases outside the gene matches.

V and J are TRBV2 and TRBJ1-1; 8 bases are shared with TRBD1. Germline V gene sequence: CDR1 SNHLY, CDR2 FYNNEI. Trimming cost V 6 bases and J 6 bases; bases outside gene matches: 15. The CDR3 runs to 16 residues. This CDR3 reads CASRAPPGQGGAEAFF. The DNA for the CDR3 is TGTGCCAGCAGGGCCCCCCCCGGACAGGGAGGCGCTGAAGCTTTCTTT.

The gene calls are TRBV6-4 and TRBJ1-3; unclear D gene. Germline loops: CDR1 MRHNA, CDR2 SNTAGT. Trimming cost V 11 bases and J 0 bases, with 8 bases left between them. There are 12 residues in the CDR3. The DNA for the CDR3 is TGTGCCTCAGTCGACTCTGGAAACACCATATATTTT. This translates into CASVDSGNTIYF.

This chain joins TRBV6-6 and TRBJ1-2; 8 bases line up with TRBD1. The CDR3 length is 13 residues. V lost 2 bases to trimming and J lost 8 bases; unmatched junction nucleotides: 4. The germline V gene encodes CDR1 MNHNY and CDR2 SVGAGI (reference sequence). CDR3 loop: CASSYGQGKGYTF. CDR3 bases: TGTGCCAGCAGTTACGGACAGGGCAAGGGCTACACCTTC.

The CDR3 nucleotides are TGTGCCATCAGTGGGGACAGGGATGCCTATGGCTACACCTTC. Translation gives CAISGDRDAYGYTF. This sequence joins TRBV10-3 and TRBJ1-2; TRBD1 matches at 9 bases. The length of the CDR3 is 14 residues. CDR1 ENHRY and CDR2 SYGVKD come from the germline V gene. The V and J ends lost 4 bases and 4 bases, in that order; junction bases with no gene match: 4.

The V call is TRBV7-2, the J call TRBJ2-7; 11 bases match TRBD2. The length of the CDR3 is 18 residues. Germline lookup yields CDR1 SGHTA and CDR2 FQGNSA. The junction had 18 bases not matched to a gene; V was cut back by 5 bases and J by 6 bases. CDR3 region: CASSEVASGLAARREQYF. The CDR3 DNA reads as TGTGCCAGCAGCGAAGTCGCGTCGGGACTAGCGGCTCGTCGCGAGCAGTACTTC.